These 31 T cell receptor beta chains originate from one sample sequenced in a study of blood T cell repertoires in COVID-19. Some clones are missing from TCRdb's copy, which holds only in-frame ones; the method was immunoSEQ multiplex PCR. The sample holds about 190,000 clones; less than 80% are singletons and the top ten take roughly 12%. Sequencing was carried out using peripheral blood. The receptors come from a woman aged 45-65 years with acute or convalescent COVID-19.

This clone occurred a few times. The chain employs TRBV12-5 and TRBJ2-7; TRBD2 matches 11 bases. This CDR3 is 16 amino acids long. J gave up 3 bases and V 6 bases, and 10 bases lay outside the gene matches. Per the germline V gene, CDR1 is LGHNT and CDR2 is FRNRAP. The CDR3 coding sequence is TGTGCTAGTGGCCCGCTTACTAGCGGGAGCTTCTACGAGCAGTACTTC. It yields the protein CASGPLTSGSFYEQYF.

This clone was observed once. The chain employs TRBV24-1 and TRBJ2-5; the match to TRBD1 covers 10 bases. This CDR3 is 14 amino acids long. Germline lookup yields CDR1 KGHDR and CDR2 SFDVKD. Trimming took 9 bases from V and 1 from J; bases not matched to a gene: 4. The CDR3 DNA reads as TGTGCCACCGGGACAGGGGTGCTCCAAGAGACCCAGTACTTC. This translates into CATGTGVLQETQYF.

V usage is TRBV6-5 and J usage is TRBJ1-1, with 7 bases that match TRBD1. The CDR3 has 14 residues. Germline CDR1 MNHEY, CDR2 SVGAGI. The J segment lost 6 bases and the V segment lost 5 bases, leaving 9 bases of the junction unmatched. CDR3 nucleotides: TGTGCCAGCAGTAAGACAGGGAGGCGCGCTGAAGCTTTCTTT. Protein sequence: CASSKTGRRAEAFF.

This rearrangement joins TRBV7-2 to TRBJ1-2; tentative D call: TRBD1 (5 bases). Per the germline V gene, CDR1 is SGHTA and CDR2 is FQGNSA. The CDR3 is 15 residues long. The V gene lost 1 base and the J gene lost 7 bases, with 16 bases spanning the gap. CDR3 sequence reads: CASSLDFGGKIGYTF. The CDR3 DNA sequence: TGTGCCAGCAGCTTAGATTTCGGGGGGAAGATTGGCTACACCTTC.

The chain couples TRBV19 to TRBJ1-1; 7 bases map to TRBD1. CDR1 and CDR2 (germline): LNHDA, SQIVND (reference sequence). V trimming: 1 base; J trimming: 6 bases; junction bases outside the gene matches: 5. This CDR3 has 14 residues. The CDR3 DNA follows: TGTGCCAGTAGTATAGTCGGCAGGGGGGCTGAAGCTTTCTTT. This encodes CASSIVGRGAEAFF.

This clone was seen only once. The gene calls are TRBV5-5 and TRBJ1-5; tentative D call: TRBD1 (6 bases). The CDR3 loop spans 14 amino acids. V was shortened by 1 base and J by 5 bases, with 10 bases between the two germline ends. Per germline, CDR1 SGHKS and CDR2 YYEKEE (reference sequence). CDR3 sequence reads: CASSLRTDDQPQHF. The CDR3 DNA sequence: TGTGCCAGCAGCTTGCGGACAGATGATCAGCCCCAGCATTTT.

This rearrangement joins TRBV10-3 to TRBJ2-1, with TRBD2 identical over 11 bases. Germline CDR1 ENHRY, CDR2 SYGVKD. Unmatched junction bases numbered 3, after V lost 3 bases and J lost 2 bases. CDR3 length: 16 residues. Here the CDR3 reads CAISDLAGGAYNEQFF. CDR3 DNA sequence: TGTGCCATCAGTGATCTAGCGGGGGGTGCCTACAATGAGCAGTTCTTC.

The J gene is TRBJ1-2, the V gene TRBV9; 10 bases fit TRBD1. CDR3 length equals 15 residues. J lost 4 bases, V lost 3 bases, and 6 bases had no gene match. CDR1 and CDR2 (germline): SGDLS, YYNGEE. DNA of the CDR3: TGTGCCAGCAGCGCCCTCGGGACAGGGGTCTATGGCTACACCTTC. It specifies CASSALGTGVYGYTF.

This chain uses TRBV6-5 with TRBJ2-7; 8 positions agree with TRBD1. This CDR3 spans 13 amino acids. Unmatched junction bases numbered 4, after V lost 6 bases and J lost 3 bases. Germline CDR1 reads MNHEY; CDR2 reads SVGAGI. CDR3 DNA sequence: TGTGCCAGCAGGGCAGGGGGCTTCTACGAGCAGTACTTC. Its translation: CASRAGGFYEQYF.

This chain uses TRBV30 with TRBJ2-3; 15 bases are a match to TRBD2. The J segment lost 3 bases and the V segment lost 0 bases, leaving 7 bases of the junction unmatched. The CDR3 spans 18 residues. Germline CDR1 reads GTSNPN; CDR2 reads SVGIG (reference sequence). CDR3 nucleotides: TGTGCCTGGAGTGTACCGGGGACTAGCGGGGGGCGGACAGATACGCAGTATTTT. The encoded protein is CAWSVPGTSGGRTDTQYF.

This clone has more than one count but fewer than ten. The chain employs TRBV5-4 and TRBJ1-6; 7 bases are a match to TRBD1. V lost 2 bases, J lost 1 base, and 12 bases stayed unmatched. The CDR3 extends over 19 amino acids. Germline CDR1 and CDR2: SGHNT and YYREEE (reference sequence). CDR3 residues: CASSFGQDVWGSYNSPLHF. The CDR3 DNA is TGTGCCAGCAGCTTTGGACAGGACGTTTGGGGGTCCTATAATTCACCCCTCCACTTT.

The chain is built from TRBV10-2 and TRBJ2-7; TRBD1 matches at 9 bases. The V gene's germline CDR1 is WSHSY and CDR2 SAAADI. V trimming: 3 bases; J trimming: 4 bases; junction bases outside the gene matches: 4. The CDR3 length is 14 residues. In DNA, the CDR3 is TGCGCCAGCAGTGACGGGACAGGGCAATACGAGCAGTACTTC. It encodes CASSDGTGQYEQYF.

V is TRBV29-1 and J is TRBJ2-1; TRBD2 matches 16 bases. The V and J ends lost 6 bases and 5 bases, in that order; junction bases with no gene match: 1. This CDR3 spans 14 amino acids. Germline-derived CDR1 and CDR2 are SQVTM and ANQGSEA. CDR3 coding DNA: TGCAGCGTGGGACTAGCGGGAGGGAACAATGAGCAGTTCTTC. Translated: CSVGLAGGNNEQFF.

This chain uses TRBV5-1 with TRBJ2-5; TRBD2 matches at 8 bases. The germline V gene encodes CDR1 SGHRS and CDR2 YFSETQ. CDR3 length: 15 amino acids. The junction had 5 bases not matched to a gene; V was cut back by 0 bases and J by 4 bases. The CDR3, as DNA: TGCGCCAGCAGCTTGGGATCCCTAGCGGGAGAGACCCAGTACTTC. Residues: CASSLGSLAGETQYF.

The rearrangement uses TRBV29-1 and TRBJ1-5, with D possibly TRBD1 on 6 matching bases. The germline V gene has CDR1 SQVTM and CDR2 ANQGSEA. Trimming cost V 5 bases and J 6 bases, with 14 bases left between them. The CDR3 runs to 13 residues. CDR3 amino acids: CSVSAGVGQPQHF. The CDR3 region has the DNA TGCAGCGTTAGTGCAGGGGTCGGTCAGCCCCAGCATTTT.

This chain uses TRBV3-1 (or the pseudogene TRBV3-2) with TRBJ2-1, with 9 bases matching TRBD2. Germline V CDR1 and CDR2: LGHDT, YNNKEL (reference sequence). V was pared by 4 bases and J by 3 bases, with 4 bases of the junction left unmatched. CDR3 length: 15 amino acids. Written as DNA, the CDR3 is TGTGCCAGCAGCCCGCGGGAGGGTGGCTACAATGAGCAGTTCTTC. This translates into CASSPREGGYNEQFF.

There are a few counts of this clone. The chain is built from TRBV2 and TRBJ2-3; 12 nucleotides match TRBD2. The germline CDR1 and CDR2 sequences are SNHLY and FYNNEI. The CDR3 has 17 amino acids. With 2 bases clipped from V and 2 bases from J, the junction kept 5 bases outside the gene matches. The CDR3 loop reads CASSERLAGDFTDTQYF. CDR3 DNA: TGTGCCAGCAGTGAACGACTAGCGGGGGATTTCACAGATACGCAGTATTTT.

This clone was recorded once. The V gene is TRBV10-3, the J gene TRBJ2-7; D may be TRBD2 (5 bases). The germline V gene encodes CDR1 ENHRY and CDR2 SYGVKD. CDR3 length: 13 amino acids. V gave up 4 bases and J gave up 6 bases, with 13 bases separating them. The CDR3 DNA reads TGTGCCATCAGTGGCGGGTACAACTCCGAGCAGTACTTC. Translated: CAISGGYNSEQYF.

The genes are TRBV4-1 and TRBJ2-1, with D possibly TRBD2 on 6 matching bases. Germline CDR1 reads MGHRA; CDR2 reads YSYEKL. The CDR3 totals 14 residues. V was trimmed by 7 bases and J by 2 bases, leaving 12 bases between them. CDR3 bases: TGCGCCAGCACTCGTCGGGGGACCTACAATGAGCAGTTCTTC. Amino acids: CASTRRGTYNEQFF.

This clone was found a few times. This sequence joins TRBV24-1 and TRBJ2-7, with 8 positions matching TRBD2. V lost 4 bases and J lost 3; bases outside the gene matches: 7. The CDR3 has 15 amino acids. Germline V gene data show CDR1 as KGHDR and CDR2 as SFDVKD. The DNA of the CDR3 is TGTGCCACCAGTGAGGGCACCGCGGGAGGCTACGAGCAGTACTTC. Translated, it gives CATSEGTAGGYEQYF.

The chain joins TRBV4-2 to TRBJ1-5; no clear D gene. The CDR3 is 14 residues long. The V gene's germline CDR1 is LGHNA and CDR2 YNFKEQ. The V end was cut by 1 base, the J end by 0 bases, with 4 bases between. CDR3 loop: CASSQGYSNQPQHF. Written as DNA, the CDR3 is TGTGCCAGCAGCCAAGGCTATAGCAATCAGCCCCAGCATTTT.

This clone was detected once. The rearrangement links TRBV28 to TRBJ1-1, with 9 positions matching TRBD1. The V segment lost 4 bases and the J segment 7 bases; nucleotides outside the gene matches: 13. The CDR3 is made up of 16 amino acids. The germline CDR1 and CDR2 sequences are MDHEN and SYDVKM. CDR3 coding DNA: TGTGCCAGCAGTTCTCCGGGACAGGGTAATCACTTTGAAGCTTTCTTT. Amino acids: CASSSPGQGNHFEAFF.

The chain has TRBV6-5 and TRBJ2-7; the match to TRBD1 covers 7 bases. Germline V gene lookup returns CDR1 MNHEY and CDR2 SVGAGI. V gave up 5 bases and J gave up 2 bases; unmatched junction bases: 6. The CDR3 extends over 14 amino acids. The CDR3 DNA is TGTGCCAGCAGTAGAGGGGACAGCACCTACGAGCAGTACTTC. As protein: CASSRGDSTYEQYF.

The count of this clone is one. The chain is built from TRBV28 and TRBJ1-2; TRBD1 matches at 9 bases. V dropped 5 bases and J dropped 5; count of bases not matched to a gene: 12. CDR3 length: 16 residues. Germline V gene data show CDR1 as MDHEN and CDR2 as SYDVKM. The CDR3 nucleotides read TGTGCCAGCAGTCGGCCCGGGACAGGGAGTGAGTATGGCTACACCTTC. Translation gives CASSRPGTGSEYGYTF.

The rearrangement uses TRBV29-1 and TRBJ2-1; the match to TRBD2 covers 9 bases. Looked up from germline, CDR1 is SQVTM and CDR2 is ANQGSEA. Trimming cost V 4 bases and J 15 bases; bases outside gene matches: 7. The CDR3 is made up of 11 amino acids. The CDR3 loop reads CSVGEREARFF. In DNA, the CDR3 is TGCAGCGTTGGAGAGCGGGAGGCTCGGTTCTTC.

The CDR3 DNA is TGTGCCAGCAGCCGACAGCTCTCTGGAAACACCATATATTTT. Residues: CASSRQLSGNTIYF. The J gene is TRBJ1-3, the V gene TRBV11-2; D possibly corresponds to TRBD1 (5 bases). This CDR3 spans 14 amino acids. Trimming removed 5 bases from V and 0 bases from J, with 8 bases in between. Germline V gene lookup returns CDR1 SGHAT and CDR2 FQNNGV.

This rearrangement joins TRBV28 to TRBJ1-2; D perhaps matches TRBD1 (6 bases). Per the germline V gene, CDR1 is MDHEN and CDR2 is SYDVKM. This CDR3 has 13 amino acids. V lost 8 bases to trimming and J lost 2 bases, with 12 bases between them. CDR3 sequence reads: CASCPGHNYGYTF. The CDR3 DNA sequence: TGTGCCAGCTGTCCGGGACACAACTATGGCTACACCTTC.

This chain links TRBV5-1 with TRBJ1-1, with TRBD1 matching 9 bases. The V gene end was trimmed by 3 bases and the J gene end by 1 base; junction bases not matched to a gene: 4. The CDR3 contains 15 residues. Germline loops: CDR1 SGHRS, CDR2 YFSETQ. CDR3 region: CASSYSGQGNTEAFF. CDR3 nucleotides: TGCGCCAGCAGCTATTCGGGACAGGGGAACACTGAAGCTTTCTTT.

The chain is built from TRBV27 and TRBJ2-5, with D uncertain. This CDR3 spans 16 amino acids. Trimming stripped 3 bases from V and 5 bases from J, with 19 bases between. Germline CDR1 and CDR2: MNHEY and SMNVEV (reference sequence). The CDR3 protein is CASSFVNALSKETQYF. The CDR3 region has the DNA TGTGCCAGCAGTTTCGTCAATGCGTTGAGTAAGGAGACCCAGTACTTC.

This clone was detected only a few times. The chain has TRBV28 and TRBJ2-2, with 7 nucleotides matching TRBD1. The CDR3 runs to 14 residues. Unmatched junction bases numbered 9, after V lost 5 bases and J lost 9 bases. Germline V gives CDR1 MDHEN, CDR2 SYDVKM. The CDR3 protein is CASSAPNRGRELFF. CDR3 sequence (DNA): TGTGCCAGCAGTGCCCCTAACAGGGGCCGGGAGCTGTTTTTT. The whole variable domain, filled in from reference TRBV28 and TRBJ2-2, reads DVKVTQSSRYLVKRTGEKVFLECVQDMDHENMFWYRQDPGLGLRLIYFSYDVKMKEKGDIPEGYSVSREKKERFSLILESASTNQTSMYLCASSAPNRGRELFFGEGSRLTVL.

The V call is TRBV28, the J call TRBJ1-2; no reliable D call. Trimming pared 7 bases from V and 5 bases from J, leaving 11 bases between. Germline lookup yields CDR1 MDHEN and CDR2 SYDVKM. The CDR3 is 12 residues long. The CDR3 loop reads CASMEDIYGYTF. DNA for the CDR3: TGTGCCAGCATGGAGGATATTTATGGCTACACCTTC.